The 3 T cell receptor beta chains reported below all come from one sample, sequenced in a study of shared clonotypes between healthy human individuals (TCRdb year 2020). Receptor amplification or capture employed the immunoSEQ multiplex PCR assay. TCRdb took over this immuneACCESS table, retaining in-frame rearrangements with V and J assigned. Such tables are incomplete; in checked studies, under half of the missing clones stem from an unresolved V gene, and the remainder is unexplained. The sample table shows 2 million to 2.5 million clones, and less than 95% are seen once. The top ten constitute approximately 0.4% of the sample. Sequenced: naive CD4+ T cells from PBMCs. The cell subset or site label, read with the paper, signifies: CD45RA+ positively selected. The receptors derive from a man aged 18 to 35 in good health. Some clones in this sample may be carry-over from other donors' samples.

The chain uses TRBV6-6 and TRBJ1-1; 8 positions agree with TRBD1. The CDR3 sequence is 14 residues long. Germline V gene data show CDR1 as MNHNY and CDR2 as SVGAGI (reference sequence). Trimming took 2 bases from V and 4 from J; bases not matched to a gene: 3. The CDR3 sequence is CASSYDRGSTEAFF. CDR3 DNA: TGTGCCAGCAGTTACGACAGGGGCAGCACTGAAGCTTTCTTT.

This clone appeared a few times. The V gene is TRBV30, the J gene TRBJ1-2; D is uncertain. The ends were cut back, 3 bases at V and 4 bases at J, with 15 bases in the middle. The CDR3 totals 14 residues. Per the germline V gene, CDR1 is GTSNPN and CDR2 is SVGIG (reference sequence). The CDR3 DNA follows: TGTGCCTGGAGCGCCGTCCCGGACGGCTATGGCTACACCTTC. Translation gives CAWSAVPDGYGYTF.

V usage is TRBV11-2 and J usage is TRBJ2-5; tentatively, D is TRBD1 or TRBD2 (5 bases each). CDR3 length: 13 residues. The germline V and J ends were trimmed by 5 bases and 13 bases, with 20 bases remaining between them. In germline, CDR1 is SGHAT, CDR2 FQNNGV. CDR3 DNA sequence: TGTGCCAGCAGCCACGAAGGGACGTCGAAATCGTACTTC. This sequence encodes CASSHEGTSKSYF.